The 24 T cell receptor beta chains presented below share a single source sample, sequenced in a study of beta chain features in type 1 diabetes. Since all of the isolated RNA was reverse transcribed, expressed TCRB transcripts were what got sequenced. Repertoires were generated with immunoSEQ multiplex PCR, while TCRdb's copy carries only in-frame clones and drops some. The sample has almost 350,000 clones, roughly 8.8% seen once. No antigen has been assigned to these receptors. Study-level points and caveats: Shortening that was moderate but significant affected the TCRB CDR3s of Type 1 diabetes patients in all four CD4+ subsets.

The sample consisted of central memory CD4+ T cells from blood. These receptors were taken from a man aged 30-40 years with type 1 diabetes.

This chain links TRBV9 with TRBJ1-3, with a weak D call TRBD1 (5 bases). The CDR3 runs 12 residues. V was shortened by 2 bases and J by 8 bases, with 8 bases between the two germline ends. CDR1 and CDR2 from the germline V gene are SGDLS and YYNGEE. CDR3 in amino acids: CASSVTEDTIYF. The CDR3 region has the DNA TGTGCCAGCAGCGTGACAGAAGACACCATATATTTT.

The chain couples TRBV5-4 to TRBJ2-3; 7 bases fit TRBD2. The length of the CDR3 is 16 residues. V trimming: 4 bases; J trimming: 1 base; junction bases outside the gene matches: 9. Germline V gives CDR1 SGHNT, CDR2 YYREEE (reference sequence). The CDR3 sequence: CASSQRLAVGTDTQYF. CDR3 in DNA: TGTGCCAGCAGCCAAAGACTAGCTGTTGGCACAGATACGCAGTATTTT. The variable domain in full, with the rest retrieved from reference TRBV5-4 and TRBJ2-3, is ETGVTQSPTHLIKTRGQQVTLRCSSQSGHNTVSWYQQALGQGPQFIFQYYREEENGRGNFPPRFSGLQFPNYSSELNVNALELDDSALYLCASSQRLAVGTDTQYFGPGTRLTVL.

This clone appeared a few times. The chain links TRBV7-2 to TRBJ1-5, with D possibly TRBD1 on 6 matching bases. V shed 1 base and J shed 6 bases, with 7 bases lying between them. The CDR3 sequence is 13 residues long. Germline values: CDR1 SGHTA, CDR2 FQGNSA. The CDR3 loop is CASSLDRVQPQHF. The CDR3 DNA reads TGTGCCAGCAGCTTAGACAGGGTTCAGCCCCAGCATTTT.

This clone was picked up a small number of times. This chain links TRBV7-2 with TRBJ2-3; 11 bases are shared with TRBD2. V lost 3 bases and J lost 3; bases outside the gene matches: 2. From germline, CDR1 is SGHTA and CDR2 FQGNSA. The CDR3 covers 15 residues. The CDR3 nucleotides read TGTGCCAGCAGCTTCCGACTAGCGGGAACAGATACGCAGTATTTT. This codes for CASSFRLAGTDTQYF.

This clone was seen a few times. V is TRBV27 and J is TRBJ1-2; the D gene is possibly TRBD1 (5 bases). CDR1 MNHEY and CDR2 SMNVEV come from the germline V gene (reference sequence). The ends were cut back, 3 bases at V and 2 bases at J, with 10 bases in the middle. This CDR3 comprises 14 residues. The CDR3 loop reads CASSFLGLNYGYTF. In nucleotides, the CDR3 is TGTGCCAGCAGTTTCTTGGGGCTCAACTATGGCTACACCTTC.

This clone was seen repeatedly, ten times or more. This chain links TRBV5-5 with TRBJ2-1, with D unresolved. CDR1 is SGHKS and CDR2 is YYEKEE in the germline V gene (reference sequence). CDR3 size: 12 residues. Trimming shortened V by 0 bases and J by 10 bases, and 8 bases separated the two germline ends. The CDR3 DNA sequence: TGTGCCAGCAGCTTGGGAGGCGAGGAGCAGTTCTTC. Its protein is CASSLGGEEQFF.

Only a few counts were recorded for this clone. The V gene is TRBV4-1, the J gene TRBJ1-6; D is unresolved. Germline lookup yields CDR1 MGHRA and CDR2 YSYEKL. This CDR3 contains 13 residues. V gave up 1 base and J gave up 9 bases, with 7 bases separating them. This CDR3 is CASSQATSSPLHF. CDR3 nucleotides: TGCGCCAGCAGCCAAGCGACGAGTTCACCCCTCCACTTT.

The chain links TRBV5-1 to TRBJ2-5, with D tentatively TRBD1 (6 bases). Germline CDR1 is SGHRS and CDR2 is YFSETQ. Trimming left V 4 bases short and J 4 bases short, with 14 bases between. The CDR3 is made up of 14 amino acids. CDR3 nucleotide sequence: TGCGCCAGCAGCCCGGGACACGGCGGAGAGACCCAGTACTTC. Protein: CASSPGHGGETQYF.

This clone was seen a few times. This could be a read error, since a much larger clone is one nucleotide away. The chain couples TRBV18 to TRBJ2-5; D is ambiguous. This CDR3 is 12 amino acids long. The germline V and J ends were trimmed by 5 bases and 0 bases, with 4 bases remaining between them. CDR1 KGHSH and CDR2 LQKENI come from the germline V gene. CDR3 DNA sequence: TGTGCCAGCTCAGCGTACCAAGAGACCCAGTACTTC. Its protein product is CASSAYQETQYF. Based on the CDR3 plus reference TRBV18 and TRBJ2-5, the full variable domain is NAGVMQNPRHLVRRRGQEARLRCSPMKGHSHVYWYRQLPEEGLKFMVYLQKENIIDESGMPKERFSAEFPKEGPSILRIQQVVRGDSAAYFCASSAYQETQYFGPGTRLLVL.

V gene TRBV5-6 combines with J gene TRBJ2-1; no reliable D call. CDR1 SGHDT and CDR2 YYEEEE come from the germline V gene. Trimming took 2 bases from V and 5 from J, leaving 5 bases between them. There are 12 residues in the CDR3. Written as DNA, the CDR3 is TGTGCCAGCAGCTTTCTGAACAATGAGCAGTTCTTC. Residues: CASSFLNNEQFF.

In its sample, this clone was seen many times. This chain joins TRBV7-9 and TRBJ2-5; D is possibly TRBD1 (6 bases). There are 11 residues in the CDR3. Deletions cut 5 bases from V and 11 bases from J, with 12 bases between. The V gene's germline CDR1 is SEHNR and CDR2 FQNEAQ (reference sequence). CDR3 loop: CASSPQGAQYF. In DNA, the CDR3 is TGTGCCAGCAGCCCACAGGGAGCTCAGTACTTC.

This clone was detected a few times. This chain connects TRBV7-9 to TRBJ2-1; TRBD1 is a possible D gene (6 bases). This CDR3 has 13 amino acids. Between the trimmed V and J ends, which lost 1 base and 8 bases, there was a span of 9 bases. In germline, CDR1 is SEHNR, CDR2 FQNEAQ (reference sequence). The DNA for the CDR3 is TGTGCCAGCAGCTTAGACAGGGATTATGAGCAGTTCTTC. Encoded protein: CASSLDRDYEQFF.

This clone was seen only a few times. The V and J genes are TRBV6-4 and TRBJ1-5; weak D call: TRBD1 (6 bases). The V gene lost 4 bases and the J gene lost 2 bases, with 15 bases spanning the gap. Germline V gene lookup returns CDR1 MRHNA and CDR2 SNTAGT. CDR3 length: 16 residues. CDR3 residues: CASSGNRALGNQPQHF. The CDR3 nucleotides are TGTGCCAGCAGTGGGAACAGGGCTTTGGGCAATCAGCCCCAGCATTTT.

In its sample, this clone was seen a few times. The chain employs TRBV19 and TRBJ2-4; D may be TRBD1 or TRBD2 (6 bases each). The CDR3 has 18 residues. Germline-derived CDR1 and CDR2 are LNHDA and SQIVND (reference sequence). Trimming left V 0 bases short and J 2 bases short, with 17 bases between. The CDR3 sequence: CASSIDGGGLPPKNIQYF. CDR3 nucleotides: TGTGCCAGTAGTATAGATGGAGGGGGGCTCCCACCCAAAAACATTCAGTACTTC.

This clone showed up many times. This rearrangement joins TRBV15 to TRBJ2-6; D is uncertain. V dropped 4 bases and J dropped 2 bases, with 3 bases sitting between them. In germline, CDR1 is LNHNV, CDR2 YYDKDF (reference sequence). The CDR3 runs 13 residues. The CDR3 reads CATSIAGANVLTF. The CDR3 DNA is TGTGCCACCAGCATAGCTGGGGCCAACGTCCTGACTTTC.

The CDR3, as DNA: TGCGCCAGCAGTGCGGGACAGTTCACCGGGGAGCTGTTTTTT. Its protein is CASSAGQFTGELFF. The chain links TRBV10-1 to TRBJ2-2, with 7 bases that match TRBD1. This CDR3 comprises 14 residues. Germline V gene lookup returns CDR1 WNHNN and CDR2 SYGVQD (reference sequence). Trimming at V came to 4 bases and at J to 4 bases, leaving 3 bases not matched to a gene.

This sequence joins TRBV28 and TRBJ1-2; 8 nucleotides match TRBD1. CDR1 and CDR2 from the germline V gene are MDHEN and SYDVKM. This CDR3 spans 15 amino acids. The J segment lost 5 bases and the V segment lost 4 bases, leaving 9 bases of the junction unmatched. CDR3 DNA sequence: TGTGCCAGCAGTTCCGCGGGACAGGCGGATTATGGCTACACCTTC. Translated, it gives CASSSAGQADYGYTF.

This clone was detected a few times. This sequence is one base from a far larger clone and is likely a read error. The rearrangement uses TRBV7-2 and TRBJ1-1; D remains ambiguous. The CDR3 is 13 amino acids. Germline values: CDR1 SGHTA, CDR2 FQGNSA. V lost 2 bases and J lost 1, with 5 bases in between. The CDR3 loop is CASSLIQNTEAFF. In DNA, the CDR3 is TGTGCCAGCAGCTTAATTCAGAACACTGAAGCTTTCTTT. Full variable domain (rest looked up from reference TRBV7-2 and TRBJ1-1): GAGVSQSPSNKVTEKGKDVELRCDPISGHTALYWYRQSLGQGLEFLIYFQGNSAPDKSGLPSDRFSAERTGGSVSTLTIQRTQQEDSAVYLCASSLIQNTEAFFGQGTRLTVV.

The rearrangement joins TRBV27 to TRBJ1-6; TRBD1 aligns across 9 bases. The junction had 11 bases not matched to a gene; V was cut back by 2 bases and J by 9 bases. The CDR3 contains 17 residues. Germline V gives CDR1 MNHEY, CDR2 SMNVEV (reference sequence). The CDR3 nucleotides are TGTGCCAGCAGTTTAAATAGGCTCCGGGACAGGGCTTCACCCCTCCACTTT. Protein: CASSLNRLRDRASPLHF.

The chain joins TRBV4-3 to TRBJ2-5, with TRBD1 matching over 9 bases. V was clipped by 0 bases and J by 6 bases; unmatched bases: 14. The CDR3 is 18 residues long. Per the germline V gene, CDR1 is LGHNA and CDR2 is YSLEER. The CDR3 loop is CASSQDSTLGQGFQTQYF. The CDR3 region has the DNA TGCGCCAGCAGCCAAGACTCGACCTTGGGACAGGGTTTCCAGACCCAGTACTTC.

There are a few counts of this clone. The V and J genes are TRBV5-6 and TRBJ1-5; a possible D gene is TRBD1 (6 bases). The CDR3 extends over 15 amino acids. Germline CDR1 SGHDT, CDR2 YYEEEE. V was clipped by 3 bases and J by 0 bases, with 10 bases between them. Here the CDR3 DNA reads TGTGCCAGCAGCTGGAGGACAGATAGCAATCAGCCCCAGCATTTT. It codes for CASSWRTDSNQPQHF.

This clone was counted a few times. This rearrangement joins TRBV11-2 to TRBJ2-2, with D perhaps TRBD2 (6 bases). Trimming removed 5 bases at V and 8 bases at J, with 21 bases between. This CDR3 is 16 amino acids long. Per germline, CDR1 SGHAT and CDR2 FQNNGV. CDR3 in DNA: TGTGCCAGCAGCCTGGACTATAACACCGGAGGAGGGGAGCTGTTTTTT. This translates into CASSLDYNTGGGELFF. Using reference TRBV11-2 and TRBJ2-2 for the parts outside the CDR3, the full variable domain is EAGVAQSPRYKIIEKRQSVAFWCNPISGHATLYWYQQILGQGPKLLIQFQNNGVVDDSQLPKDRFSAERLKGVDSTLKIQPAKLEDSAVYLCASSLDYNTGGGELFFGEGSRLTVL.

This clone was counted ten times or more. The chain's CDR3 is CASSQSFEKLFF. In nucleotides, the CDR3 is TGTGCCAGCAGTCAAAGCTTCGAAAAACTGTTTTTT. The chain employs TRBV7-9 and TRBJ1-4; no definite D call. CDR1 SEHNR and CDR2 FQNEAQ come from the germline V gene (reference sequence). The CDR3 sequence is 12 residues long. Trimming removed 6 bases at V and 8 bases at J, with 10 bases between. Variable domain in full (rest from reference TRBV7-9 and TRBJ1-4): DTGVSQNPRHKITKRGQNVTFRCDPISEHNRLYWYRQTLGQGPEFLTYFQNEAQLEKSRLLSDRFSAERPKGSFSTLEIQRTEQGDSAMYLCASSQSFEKLFFGSGTQLSVL.

The rearrangement joins TRBV27 to TRBJ1-4; 7 bases line up with TRBD1. The CDR3 is 15 residues long. Germline V gives CDR1 MNHEY, CDR2 SMNVEV (reference sequence). Trimming removed 4 bases from V and 10 bases from J; junction bases left unmatched: 12. Written as DNA, the CDR3 is TGTGCCAGCAGTTGGGGGGGGACAGAAAGTGTAAAACTGTTTTTT. As protein: CASSWGGTESVKLFF.